The sequence of this T cell receptor (beta chain) was determined in a study of T cells expressing NK-cell markers. Study summary: The study drew TCR beta repertoires from sorted CD3+CD56+NKG2C+, CD3+CD56+NKG2C- and CD3+CD56-NKG2C+ T cells. The sequencing cohort of eight donors included seven HCMV-seropositive individuals and one seronegative individual.

From the 5' RACE reads, TCRdb lists one entry per CDR3 protein and no DNA. Here the sample table reports about 140,000 distinct CDR3 sequences. In germline, CDR1 is SGHAT, CDR2 FQNNGV. CDR3 size: 16 residues. Sequenced material: blood T cells: a sorted CD56 or NKG2C T cell subset, CD4+ or CD8+ T cells, or bulk PBMC T cells (not recorded which). This TCR derives from a young man in good health. The chain has TRBV11-2 and TRBJ2-3; TCRdb's D gene call, TRBD2, goes unchecked for lack of DNA. The CDR3 spells CASKAGSSGRSDTQYF.